Each of the 4 T cell receptor beta chains below was sequenced from the same sample in a study of blood T cell repertoires in COVID-19. TCRdb's copy holds only in-frame clones and misses some; the assay was immunoSEQ multiplex PCR. This sample has about 150,000 clones, with 65% to 85% found just once. Sequencing was done on a sample of peripheral blood. These receptor sequences come from a woman in her sixties or seventies with acute or convalescent COVID-19.

This clone was seen more than once but under ten times. The chain couples TRBV24-1 to TRBJ1-5; TRBD1 matches 9 bases. V trimming: 2 bases; J trimming: 6 bases; junction bases outside the gene matches: 7. This CDR3 comprises 16 residues. Germline V lookup: CDR1 KGHDR, CDR2 SFDVKD. The CDR3 sequence: CATSDSRQGGSQPQHF. CDR3 nucleotide sequence: TGTGCCACCAGTGATTCCCGACAGGGGGGTAGTCAGCCCCAGCATTTT.

The V call is TRBV6-5, the J call TRBJ1-6, with D possibly being TRBD1 (5 bases). The V end lost 0 bases, the J end lost 7 bases, and 13 bases lay between the germline ends. Germline CDR1 reads MNHEY; CDR2 reads SVGAGI. The CDR3 length is 16 residues. The CDR3 DNA reads TGTGCCAGCAGTTACTCGTGGACACCTTTAAATTCACCCCTCCACTTT. This encodes CASSYSWTPLNSPLHF.

V usage is TRBV5-1 and J usage is TRBJ2-5; possible D gene TRBD2, 6 bases. Germline V CDR1 and CDR2: SGHRS, YFSETQ. Trimming took 5 bases from V and 5 from J, leaving 19 bases between them. The CDR3 is made up of 15 amino acids. CDR3 region: CASSLKIGGGETQYF. Written as DNA, the CDR3 is TGCGCCAGCAGTCTTAAAATCGGGGGAGGTGAGACCCAGTACTTC. Full variable domain (rest looked up from reference TRBV5-1 and TRBJ2-5): KAGVTQTPRYLIKTRGQQVTLSCSPISGHRSVSWYQQTPGQGLQFLFEYFSETQRNKGNFPGRFSGRQFSNSRSEMNVSTLELGDSALYLCASSLKIGGGETQYFGPGTRLLVL.

The chain recombines TRBV18 with TRBJ2-1; weak D call: TRBD1 (6 bases). The V gene lost 2 bases and the J gene lost 5 bases, with 13 bases spanning the gap. CDR3 length equals 15 residues. Germline CDR1 and CDR2: KGHSH and LQKENI. CDR3 nucleotides: TGTGCCAGCTCACCAGCTAATCAGGGGAACAATGAGCAGTTCTTC. As protein: CASSPANQGNNEQFF. Together with reference TRBV18 and TRBJ2-1, the CDR3 gives the full variable domain: NAGVMQNPRHLVRRRGQEARLRCSPMKGHSHVYWYRQLPEEGLKFMVYLQKENIIDESGMPKERFSAEFPKEGPSILRIQQVVRGDSAAYFCASSPANQGNNEQFFGPGTRLTVL.